The clone carrying this TCR beta chain came up a few times. These data belong to a study of spatial heterogeneity in lung cancer. TCRdb re-called the 5' RACE reads through MiXCR, storing one row per CDR3 protein. The sample includes 65,000 to 85,000 distinct CDR3 sequences, approximately 20% of them seen just once. As to time point: sample taken at primary tumor resection. Whole RNA, isolated from tumor, nontumor lung or frozen PBMC, was sequenced without prior sorting. Donors were under 90 untreated early-stage non-small cell lung cancer patients. The J segment lost 1 base and the V segment lost 5 bases, leaving 7 bases of the junction unmatched. This CDR3 is built from 16 residues. CDR1 is SGHRS, CDR2 YFSETQ, per germline.

This sequence originates from a male donor with early-stage non-small cell lung cancer. The material sequenced was PBMCs, taken at surgery. The chain recombines TRBV5-1 with TRBJ2-3; 10 bases map to TRBD2. CDR3: CASRESGLAGTDTQYF. CDR3 sequence (DNA): TGCGCCAGCAGGGAAAGTGGACTAGCGGGCACAGATACGCAGTATTTT.